The clone carrying this T cell receptor (beta chain) was counted ten times or more. The sample originates from a study of identical twins. V lost 5 bases, J lost 1 base, and 15 bases lay in between. Germline CDR1 is SGHRS and CDR2 is YFSETQ. There are 15 residues in the CDR3. Each cDNA held unique molecular identifiers, and template switching gave it a universal primer site. MiXCR, run by TCRdb on the 5' RACE reads, gives a single entry per CDR3 protein. This table has around 690,000 distinct CDR3 sequences, roughly 20% appearing once. The same specimen was also included in a second study, on T cells expressing NK-cell markers. This second study notes: Several of the experiments relied on an anti-gamma-delta TCR antibody so that only alpha-beta TCR T cells were sorted. 1.0-7.0% of CD8+ T cells in over five donors belonged to dominant NKG2C+ clonotypes. Expanded NKG2C+ T cell clones had unclear HCMV specificity.

This receptor was taken from a young woman in good health. The sequencing input was PBMCs. This chain joins TRBV5-1 and TRBJ1-1; possibly TRBD1 for D (5 bases). DNA for the CDR3: TGCGCCAGCAGTCGGGGGGGAGCGGAGAACACTGAAGCTTTCTTT. Protein sequence: CASSRGGAENTEAFF.